The sequence of this TCR beta chain was determined in a study of T cell responses to AZD1222 COVID-19 vaccine. The table came from immunoSEQ multiplex PCR; TCRdb's copy has only in-frame clones and leaves some out. Of about 120,000 clones listed, 90% to 95% are singletons. With V trimmed by 6 bases and J by 0 bases, 6 bases remained unmatched. CDR1 SNHLY and CDR2 FYNNEI come from the germline V gene. CDR3 size: 15 residues. The receptor comes from an adult in good health. Sequencing was performed on peripheral blood, taken on day 0 of AZD1222 vaccination. The chain is built from TRBV2 and TRBJ2-3; the match to TRBD2 covers 7 bases. CDR3 bases: TGTGCCAGCAGGGAGCGGGGTATAAGCACAGATACGCAGTATTTT. It codes for CASRERGISTDTQYF.